The 25 T cell receptor beta chains below all came from one sample that was sequenced in a study of post-analysis software for immune sequencing data. Overall study results and limits: Five or six TRBV segments appeared more often in patients than in controls, and TRBV5-6, TRBV5-1 and TRBV20-1 were among these.

Prepared TCR beta cDNA libraries contained unique molecular identifiers. MiXCR was run by TCRdb on the PCR reads, yielding one entry per CDR3 protein. The data contain 650,000 to 900,000 distinct CDR3 sequences, around 45% of them singletons. These receptors have no known antigen. Sequencing input: blood. These receptors came from a girl aged 5-17 years with multiple sclerosis.

This rearrangement joins TRBV12-3 or TRBV12-4 to TRBJ2-7; 8 bases match TRBD1. The DNA matches TRBJ2-5 better at its end, which makes the J call doubtful. The CDR3 is 15 amino acids. CDR3 DNA: TGTGCCAGCAGTCCGATCACAGGGGGGACGGAGACCCAGTACTTC. Its translation is CASSPITGGTETQYF.

This clonotype has a handful of counts. V gene TRBV10-3 combines with J gene TRBJ2-1; 11 bases are shared with TRBD2. Germline V gene sequence: CDR1 ENHRY, CDR2 SYGVKD. This CDR3 has 17 amino acids. V lost 3 bases and J lost 8; bases outside the gene matches: 12. Here the CDR3 DNA reads TGTGCCATCAGTGATCTGGTTAGCGGGAGGGCCCTAGATGAGCAGTTCTTC. Protein product: CAISDLVSGRALDEQFF.

The chain uses TRBV5-1 and TRBJ2-7; unclear D gene. This CDR3 is built from 12 residues. Trimming cost V 4 bases and J 5 bases, with 10 bases left between them. Germline V gives CDR1 SGHRS, CDR2 YFSETQ. The CDR3: CASSPQVDEQYF. The CDR3 nucleotides are TGCGCCAGCAGCCCTCAGGTCGACGAGCAGTACTTC.

This clonotype was counted once. This chain connects TRBV6-5 to TRBJ2-3, with 12 bases lining up with TRBD1. V lost 2 bases and J lost 4; bases outside the gene matches: 1. The CDR3 has 15 residues. Germline V gene data show CDR1 as MNHEY and CDR2 as SVGAGI. CDR3 DNA sequence: TGTGCCAGCAGTTACGGGACAGGGGGCGCAGATACGCAGTATTTT. This translates into CASSYGTGGADTQYF.

Only a few counts were recorded for this clonotype. For the CDR3, the DNA is TGTGCCAGCAGTTACGGGTGGGGACAGGGTCGCGACGAGCAGTACTTC. It translates to CASSYGWGQGRDEQYF. The J gene is TRBJ2-7, the V gene TRBV6-6, with TRBD1 matching 9 bases. J gave up 5 bases and V 2 bases, and 10 bases lay outside the gene matches. The CDR3 runs 16 residues. Germline values: CDR1 MNHNY, CDR2 SVGAGI (reference sequence).

The V call is TRBV30, the J call TRBJ2-5, with unresolved D. Between the trimmed V and J ends, which lost 1 base and 2 bases, there was a span of 8 bases. CDR3 length: 13 residues. CDR1 and CDR2 (germline): GTSNPN, SVGIG (reference sequence). CDR3 sequence (DNA): TGTGCCTGGAGTGATGTGGAACAAGAGACCCAGTACTTC. Its protein product is CAWSDVEQETQYF.

In this sample, this clonotype turned up once. The rearrangement uses TRBV7-9 and TRBJ2-3; D unresolved. V gave up 2 bases and J gave up 0 bases, with 18 bases separating them. The germline V gene has CDR1 SEHNR and CDR2 FQNEAQ (reference sequence). The CDR3 is 18 amino acids. CDR3 protein: CASSLTSSGVSSTDTQYF. The DNA for the CDR3 is TGTGCCAGCAGCTTAACATCATCTGGCGTTTCTAGCACAGATACGCAGTATTTT.

The chain has TRBV3-1 and TRBJ2-4, with no clear D. Germline V gene sequence: CDR1 LGHDT, CDR2 YNNKEL (reference sequence). This CDR3 has 15 amino acids. V lost 3 bases, J lost 2 bases, and 11 bases lay in between. The CDR3 loop reads CASSQVEGTKNIQYF. The CDR3 DNA reads as TGTGCCAGCAGCCAGGTCGAAGGTACCAAAAACATTCAGTACTTC.

This chain joins TRBV27 and TRBJ2-7, with TRBD1 identical over 7 bases. In germline, CDR1 is MNHEY, CDR2 SMNVEV (reference sequence). The V segment lost 7 bases and the J segment 0 bases; nucleotides outside the gene matches: 6. The CDR3 spans 14 residues. Here the CDR3 DNA reads TGTGCCAGCACCCCTTCAGGGGGCTCCTACGAGCAGTACTTC. This sequence encodes CASTPSGGSYEQYF.

This rearrangement joins TRBV6-5 to TRBJ1-2, with D possibly being TRBD1 (6 bases). This CDR3 region has 12 residues. Deletions cut 5 bases from V and 6 bases from J, with 10 bases between. The germline V gene has CDR1 MNHEY and CDR2 SVGAGI. CDR3 loop: CASSTTGHGYTF. In DNA, the CDR3 is TGTGCCAGCAGTACTACAGGGCATGGCTACACCTTC.

This clonotype was detected only a few times. The chain links TRBV10-3 to TRBJ1-5; 9 bases agree with TRBD1. CDR1 is ENHRY and CDR2 is SYGVKD in the germline V gene. J lost 1 base, V lost 6 bases, and 7 bases had no gene match. This CDR3 is built from 16 residues. The CDR3, as DNA: TGTGCCATCAGCCAGGGACAGGGAGTAAGCAATCAGCCCCAGCATTTT. It encodes CAISQGQGVSNQPQHF.

The chain's CDR3 is CASGGADEQFF. CDR3 in DNA: TGTGCCAGCGGCGGGGCGGATGAGCAGTTCTTC. The chain carries TRBV27 and TRBJ2-1; D might be TRBD2 (6 bases). This CDR3 is 11 amino acids long. Germline assignment: CDR1 MNHEY and CDR2 SMNVEV (reference sequence). V lost 8 bases, J lost 8 bases, and 10 bases lay in between.

CDR3 DNA: TGTGCCAGCAGCCCACCTAGCGGATCGCCCTACAATGAGCAGTTCTTC. Translating gives CASSPPSGSPYNEQFF. The chain links TRBV7-9 to TRBJ2-1, with TRBD2 identical over 7 bases. The CDR3 is 16 amino acids. Germline V CDR1 and CDR2: SEHNR, FQNEAQ (reference sequence). V was clipped by 5 bases and J by 2 bases; unmatched bases: 9.

This chain joins TRBV28 and TRBJ2-1, with TRBD1 matching 9 bases. Trimming took 6 bases from V and 8 from J; bases not matched to a gene: 11. This CDR3 spans 15 amino acids. Germline loops: CDR1 MDHEN, CDR2 SYDVKM. The CDR3 DNA reads TGTGCCAGCAGCCCCGAGGGGACAGGGATTGATGAGCAGTTCTTC. Its protein product is CASSPEGTGIDEQFF.

This clonotype was counted a single time. This sequence joins TRBV10-3 and TRBJ2-3, with no clear D. Germline assignment: CDR1 ENHRY and CDR2 SYGVKD. V shed 3 bases and J shed 1 base, with 8 bases lying between them. The CDR3 is made up of 14 amino acids. The DNA for the CDR3 is TGTGCCATCAGTGATCTGGCGGGCACAGATACGCAGTATTTT. Translated, it gives CAISDLAGTDTQYF.

The V call is TRBV9, the J call TRBJ2-7; 8 nucleotides line up with TRBD1. Germline V gives CDR1 SGDLS, CDR2 YYNGEE. V lost 3 bases to trimming and J lost 5 bases; unmatched junction nucleotides: 4. This CDR3 has 13 amino acids. CDR3: CASSGGQANEQYF. The CDR3 bases are TGTGCCAGCAGCGGGGGACAGGCCAACGAGCAGTACTTC.

This clonotype was counted a few times. The J gene is TRBJ2-5, the V gene TRBV20-1; D gene uncertain. Germline CDR1 and CDR2: DFQATT and SNEGSKA (reference sequence). V dropped 1 base and J dropped 7 bases, with 13 bases sitting between them. The CDR3 extends over 13 amino acids. The CDR3 bases are TGCAGTGCTAGAGGGGCTGAAGGTCGGACCCAGTACTTC. Encoded protein: CSARGAEGRTQYF.

The CDR3 bases are TGTGCCAGCAGCCTAAAGCGGGTCCCCTCCTACAATGAGCAGTTCTTC. Its protein is CASSLKRVPSYNEQFF. This sequence joins TRBV7-8 and TRBJ2-1; a weak D match, TRBD2 (6 bases). The V gene's germline CDR1 is SGHVS and CDR2 FQNEAQ. The CDR3 totals 16 residues. V shed 5 bases and J shed 0 bases, with 14 bases lying between them.

This clonotype has a handful of counts. This chain uses TRBV7-9 with TRBJ2-1; 7 bases are a match to TRBD1. Germline loops: CDR1 SEHNR, CDR2 FQNEAQ (reference sequence). The CDR3 consists of 18 residues. Trimming removed 10 bases from V and 0 bases from J; junction bases left unmatched: 18. CDR3 DNA: TGTGCCACCCACCGGCGGACAGGAAAGAACTTCTCCTACAATGAGCAGTTCTTC. Protein product: CATHRRTGKNFSYNEQFF. The complete variable domain, with remaining parts taken from reference TRBV7-9 and TRBJ2-1, reads DTGVSQNPRHKITKRGQNVTFRCDPISEHNRLYWYRQTLGQGPEFLTYFQNEAQLEKSRLLSDRFSAERPKGSFSTLEIQRTEQGDSAMYLCATHRRTGKNFSYNEQFFGPGTRLTVL.

The chain's CDR3 is CSAPISTHNEQFF. In DNA form, the CDR3 reads TGCAGTGCCCCGATATCGACGCACAATGAGCAGTTCTTC. The V gene is TRBV20-1, the J gene TRBJ2-1; D call uncertain. Trimming took 6 bases from V and 5 from J, leaving 14 bases between them. The germline CDR1 and CDR2 sequences are DFQATT and SNEGSKA (reference sequence). The CDR3 runs 13 residues.

The chain carries TRBV29-1 and TRBJ2-5, with D possibly matching TRBD1 (5 bases). V shed 6 bases and J shed 6 bases, with 8 bases lying between them. From germline, CDR1 is SQVTM and CDR2 ANQGSEA. The CDR3 contains 10 residues. The chain's CDR3 is CSVGVQTQYF. DNA of the CDR3: TGCAGCGTAGGGGTCCAGACCCAGTACTTC.

As for this clonotype: One junction end does not reproduce the germline sequence, and a read error may be involved. The gene calls are TRBV9 and TRBJ2-6; TRBD1 might be the D (7 bases). This CDR3 is built from 18 residues. Germline CDR1 reads SGDLS; CDR2 reads YYNGEE. CDR3 nucleotides: TGTGCCAGCAGCGTAGACGCAGGGGGGTATGCTGGGGCCAACGTCCCGACTTTC. This encodes CASSVDAGGYAGANVPTF.

This clonotype was seen more than once but under ten times. One end of the junction varies from germline; a read error may be responsible. The gene calls are TRBV7-9 and TRBJ1-4; 10 bases align to TRBD1. Germline CDR1 is SEHNR and CDR2 is FQNEAQ (reference sequence). CDR3 length: 14 amino acids. The CDR3 loop reads CASNLGTGVEKLFF. CDR3 in DNA: TGTGCCAGCAACTTAGGGACAGGGGTTGAAAAACTGTTTTTT.

The V gene is TRBV6-2 or TRBV6-3, the J gene TRBJ2-5, with D unclear. The CDR3 consists of 13 residues. Germline V gene lookup returns CDR1 MNHEY and CDR2 SVGEGT. Trimming stripped 2 bases from V and 3 bases from J, with 7 bases between. The CDR3 sequence: CASSYAHEETQYF. In nucleotides, the CDR3 is TGTGCCAGCAGTTACGCCCACGAAGAGACCCAGTACTTC.

This clonotype has a handful of counts. The V call is TRBV18, the J call TRBJ2-7; D is undetermined. Trimming pared 6 bases from V and 3 bases from J, leaving 12 bases between. The CDR3 is 13 amino acids. Germline V gene lookup returns CDR1 KGHSH and CDR2 LQKENI. The CDR3 is CASSRTALYEQYF. The CDR3 DNA reads TGTGCCAGCTCCCGGACGGCGCTCTACGAGCAGTACTTC.